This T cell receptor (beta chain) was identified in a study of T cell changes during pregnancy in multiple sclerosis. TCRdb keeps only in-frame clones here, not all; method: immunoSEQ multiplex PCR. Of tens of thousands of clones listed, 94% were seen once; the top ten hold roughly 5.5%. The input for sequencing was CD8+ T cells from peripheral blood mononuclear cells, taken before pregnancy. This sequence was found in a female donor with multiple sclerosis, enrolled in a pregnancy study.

The CDR3 here is CAWSTGSEYNEQFF. CDR3 sequence (DNA): TGTGCCTGGAGTACAGGGTCCGAATACAATGAGCAGTTCTTC. The J gene is TRBJ2-1, the V gene TRBV30; the D gene is possibly TRBD1 (6 bases). This CDR3 region has 14 residues. V gave up 2 bases and J gave up 4 bases, with 12 bases separating them. Germline loops: CDR1 GTSNPN, CDR2 SVGIG (reference sequence).